This entry lists 5 T cell receptor beta chains sequenced from one sample in a study of radiotherapy plus CTLA-4 blockade in lung cancer. The assay was immunoSEQ multiplex PCR, and TCRdb's table has in-frame clones only and misses some. The sample records 55,000 to 85,000 clones, around 77% being singletons. This specimen consisted of peripheral blood, obtained from a patient treated with radiotherapy plus ipilimumab. The receptor source for this set is a human donor with non-small cell lung cancer whose response to radiotherapy plus ipilimumab could not be evaluated. Some clones in this sample may be carry-over from other donors' samples.

This clone was picked up one time. The chain is built from TRBV7-9 and TRBJ2-1; D uncertain. V gave up 5 bases and J gave up 6 bases, with 11 bases separating them. Germline V CDR1 and CDR2: SEHNR, FQNEAQ (reference sequence). The CDR3 loop spans 13 amino acids. The CDR3 nucleotides read TGTGCCAGCAGCGTAGGGCTGCCCAATGAGCAGTTCTTC. Its protein product is CASSVGLPNEQFF.

The V and J genes are TRBV5-1 and TRBJ2-7; TRBD1 aligns across 10 bases. Germline loops: CDR1 SGHRS, CDR2 YFSETQ. This CDR3 has 16 residues. The V segment lost 4 bases and the J segment 6 bases; nucleotides outside the gene matches: 13. The CDR3 reads CASSTGTGARTGEQYF. The CDR3 DNA follows: TGCGCCAGCAGCACGGGGACAGGGGCTAGGACTGGCGAGCAGTACTTC.

The V and J genes are TRBV25-1 and TRBJ2-7; no definite D call. The germline V and J ends were trimmed by 4 bases and 2 bases, with 12 bases remaining between them. Germline V lookup: CDR1 MGHDK, CDR2 SYGVNS. CDR3 size: 14 residues. CDR3 nucleotide sequence: TGTGCCAGCAGTGCGCAGGATGGCGCCTACGAGCAGTACTTC. It translates to CASSAQDGAYEQYF.

This rearrangement joins TRBV6-5 to TRBJ1-6; 9 nucleotides align to TRBD1. This CDR3 contains 15 residues. Germline V gene lookup returns CDR1 MNHEY and CDR2 SVGAGI. Trimming cost V 1 base and J 8 bases; bases outside gene matches: 3. The CDR3 sequence is CASSYWDRVDSPLHF. CDR3 bases: TGTGCCAGCAGTTACTGGGACAGGGTGGATTCACCCCTCCACTTT.

The CDR3 sequence: CASSFGAGVLETQYF. In nucleotides, the CDR3 is TGTGCCAGCAGTTTCGGTGCGGGGGTATTGGAGACCCAGTACTTC. V usage is TRBV27 and J usage is TRBJ2-5, with TRBD2 matching 7 bases. V shed 3 bases and J 5 bases; nucleotides not matched to a gene: 9. Germline lookup yields CDR1 MNHEY and CDR2 SMNVEV (reference sequence). The CDR3 is 15 residues long.